The rows below give T cell receptor beta chains drawn from one sample of a study of tissue T cells after allogeneic stem cell transplantation. Libraries were prepared by immunoSEQ multiplex PCR; TCRdb keeps only in-frame clonotypes and omits some of them. Among 5,000 to 7,000 clones listed, roughly 61% were seen once. The sequencing used duodenum tissue, collected at autopsy. The receptors were sampled from a woman aged 18-55 years with breast cancer. Each CDR3 is given with its conserved first and last residue. Each record gives: V gene, D gene, CDR3 length, clone size, J gene, CDR3 protein, CDR3 DNA. D genes are given only for firm matches. The size field is filled for only some rows; it gives once, few, many or a size class.

TRBV7-2	-	13	-	TRBJ2-7	CASSSPGAYEQYF	TGTGCCAGCAGCTCCCCCGGGGCTTACGAGCAGTACTTC
TRBV7-2	-	14	-	TRBJ1-3	CASSNTVSGNTIYF	TGTGCCAGCAGCAACACAGTCTCTGGAAACACCATATATTTT
TRBV19	-	13	-	TRBJ2-3	CASSRSGRDTQYF	TGTGCCAGTAGTCGTTCCGGCAGGGATACGCAGTATTTT
TRBV9	TRBD2	15	-	TRBJ2-7	CASSVAGTSGYEQYF	TGTGCCAGCAGCGTAGCTGGGACTAGCGGCTACGAGCAGTACTTC
TRBV19	TRBD1	12	-	TRBJ1-2	CASTLTGDGYTF	TGTGCCAGTACCTTGACAGGGGATGGCTACACCTTC
TRBV12-5	TRBD1	13	-	TRBJ2-7	CASGMDRGYEQYF	TGTGCTAGTGGTATGGACAGGGGTTACGAGCAGTACTTC
TRBV2	-	14	-	TRBJ1-3	CASLMNPSGNTIYF	TGTGCCAGTCTCATGAACCCCTCTGGAAACACCATATATTTT
TRBV19	-	16	-	TRBJ1-1	CASSPGATPLNTEAFF	TGTGCCAGTAGTCCCGGGGCGACCCCGCTGAACACTGAAGCTTTCTTT
TRBV3-1/TRBV3-2	TRBD1	14	once	TRBJ2-5	CASSRQGAGETQYF	TGTGCCAGCAGCCGACAGGGGGCAGGAGAGACCCAGTACTTC
TRBV24-1	TRBD2	15	-	TRBJ2-1	CATSDDGLAVREQFF	TGTGCCACCAGTGATGACGGACTAGCGGTACGAGAGCAGTTCTTC
TRBV7-2	-	13	-	TRBJ1-4	CASTPSRNEKLFF	TGTGCCAGCACCCCGTCCCGTAATGAAAAACTGTTTTTT
TRBV19	-	16	once	TRBJ1-5	CASSILGVGIDQPQHF	TGTGCCAGTAGTATTTTGGGCGTGGGGATTGATCAGCCCCAGCATTTT
TRBV5-6	TRBD2	15	-	TRBJ2-7	CASSLLAGGPHEQYF	TGTGCCAGCAGCCTGCTAGCGGGGGGGCCCCACGAGCAGTACTTC
TRBV4-2	TRBD1	17	-	TRBJ1-1	CASSQDPFGQVRAEAFF	TGTGCCAGCAGCCAAGATCCTTTCGGACAGGTTAGAGCTGAAGCTTTCTTT
TRBV27	-	14	few	TRBJ1-1	CASRDSLMNTEAFF	TGTGCCAGCAGAGACAGTCTTATGAACACTGAAGCTTTCTTT
TRBV5-4	TRBD1	19	few	TRBJ1-3	CASSSSGGTRGLSGNTIYF	TGTGCCAGCAGCTCATCAGGGGGCACTCGGGGTCTCTCTGGAAACACCATATATTTT
TRBV27	-	12	-	TRBJ1-6	CASSRGRSPLHF	TGTGCCAGCAGTCGGGGGCGGTCACCCCTCCACTTT
TRBV18	-	15	-	TRBJ2-7	CASSPSWQGTYEQYF	TGTGCCAGCTCACCATCTTGGCAGGGGACGTACGAGCAGTACTTC
TRBV7-2	-	16	-	TRBJ1-2	CASSLSRQTSNYGYTF	TGTGCCAGCAGCTTATCTCGGCAGACTTCTAACTATGGCTACACCTTC
TRBV5-4	-	14	-	TRBJ2-7	CASSLGTREYEQYF	TGTGCCAGCAGCTTGGGTACAAGGGAATACGAGCAGTACTTC
TRBV18	TRBD1	14	-	TRBJ2-5	CASSPGTVQETQYF	TGTGCCAGCTCACCCGGGACAGTCCAAGAGACCCAGTACTTC
TRBV5-4	-	15	-	TRBJ2-1	CASSPGTRVYNEQFF	TGTGCCAGCAGCCCCGGGACCCGGGTATACAATGAGCAGTTCTTC
TRBV2	TRBD1	13	-	TRBJ1-2	CASSRTGMNGYTF	TGTGCCAGCAGCAGGACAGGGATGAATGGCTACACCTTC
TRBV5-4	-	14	medium-sized	TRBJ2-1	CASSLDVLGGEQFF	TGTGCCAGCAGCTTGGACGTTCTCGGCGGTGAGCAGTTCTTC
TRBV27	-	13	-	TRBJ2-5	CASSLDRDETQYF	TGTGCCAGCAGTTTAGATAGGGATGAGACCCAGTACTTC
TRBV7-3	TRBD1	19	-	TRBJ2-2	CASSPLGAGGQGLIGELFF	TGTGCCAGCAGCCCCCTGGGGGCCGGCGGACAGGGGTTAATCGGGGAGCTGTTTTTT
TRBV3-1/TRBV3-2	-	14	few	TRBJ1-2	CASSQQQSFYGYTF	TGTGCCAGCAGCCAGCAGCAGTCGTTTTATGGCTACACCTTC
TRBV5-1	-	14	once	TRBJ1-1	CASSLGPTNTEAFF	TGCGCCAGCAGCTTGGGACCGACGAACACTGAAGCTTTCTTT
TRBV7-2	-	14	few	TRBJ1-2	CASSLGVGNYGYTF	TGTGCCAGCAGCTTAGGGGTAGGCAACTATGGCTACACCTTC
TRBV5-5	TRBD2	15	-	TRBJ2-3	CASSLRLAGTDTQYF	TGTGCCAGCAGCTTGCGACTAGCGGGCACAGATACGCAGTATTTT
TRBV7-9	TRBD2	18	-	TRBJ2-3	CASSLEVPAGRDTDTQYF	TGTGCCAGCAGCTTAGAGGTTCCGGCAGGGAGGGACACAGATACGCAGTATTTT
TRBV23-1	-	15	-	TRBJ2-7	CASSPRDWGTSEQYF	TGCGCCAGCAGTCCAAGGGACTGGGGGACCTCCGAGCAGTACTTC
TRBV6-5	TRBD1	14	-	TRBJ2-5	CASKIQGAGETQYF	TGTGCCAGCAAAATACAGGGGGCTGGAGAGACCCAGTACTTC
TRBV6-6	-	15	-	TRBJ2-7	CASHYSGGRANEQYF	TGTGCCTCCCATTACTCCGGGGGGCGCGCAAACGAGCAGTACTTC
TRBV4-3	TRBD1	17	-	TRBJ1-5	CASSQDLTGASNQPQHF	TGCGCCAGCAGCCAAGACTTGACAGGGGCTAGCAATCAGCCCCAGCATTTT
TRBV28	-	9	few	TRBJ1-5	CASSFPQHF	TGTGCCAGCAGTTTTCCCCAGCATTTT
TRBV29-1	-	13	medium-sized	TRBJ2-3	CSVEAQGADTQYF	TGCAGCGTTGAGGCCCAGGGTGCAGATACGCAGTATTTT
TRBV11-2	-	12	medium-sized	TRBJ2-7	CASSLGFDDPYF	TGTGCCAGCAGCTTAGGGTTCGATGACCCGTACTTC
TRBV6-2/TRBV6-3	TRBD1	14	medium-sized	TRBJ2-7	CASSYAGTGYEQYF	TGTGCCAGCAGTTACGCCGGGACAGGGTACGAGCAGTACTTC
TRBV30	-	14	once	TRBJ1-2	CAWSVQVLNYGYTF	TGTGCCTGGAGTGTCCAGGTACTCAACTATGGCTACACCTTC
TRBV7-2	-	14	-	TRBJ2-5	CASSFSRTQETQYF	TGTGCCAGCAGCTTTTCCCGGACCCAAGAGACCCAGTACTTC
TRBV20-1	-	13	-	TRBJ2-7	CSASHFHGYEQYF	TGCAGTGCTAGTCACTTCCACGGCTACGAGCAGTACTTC
TRBV3-1/TRBV3-2	-	16	-	TRBJ2-6	CASSPLGGSGANVLTF	TGTGCCAGCAGCCCCCTGGGTGGGTCTGGGGCCAACGTCCTGACTTTC
TRBV5-4	TRBD2	16	-	TRBJ2-2	CASRRGLAGDTGELFF	TGTGCCAGCAGGCGTGGACTAGCGGGAGACACCGGGGAGCTGTTTTTT
TRBV19	-	14	-	TRBJ1-1	CASSIGSKETEAFF	TGTGCCAGTAGTATTGGATCTAAGGAAACTGAAGCTTTCTTT
TRBV18	-	13	-	TRBJ2-5	CASSPRNQETQYF	TGTGCCAGCTCACCACGGAATCAAGAGACCCAGTACTTC
TRBV30	-	13	-	TRBJ2-5	CAWSPGLEETQYF	TGTGCCTGGAGTCCTGGGCTAGAAGAGACCCAGTACTTC
TRBV6-5	-	12	-	TRBJ2-3	CASRSGHLTQYF	TGTGCCAGCAGGTCAGGACATCTTACGCAGTATTTT
TRBV4-3	TRBD2	17	-	TRBJ2-7	CASSQETPWREGYEQYF	TGCGCCAGCAGCCAAGAAACCCCTTGGCGGGAGGGTTACGAGCAGTACTTC
TRBV4-3	-	15	-	TRBJ1-5	CASSQTYRENQPQHF	TGCGCCAGCAGCCAAACATACCGGGAAAATCAGCCCCAGCATTTT
TRBV6-5	-	13	-	TRBJ2-3	CASSYELTDTQYF	TGTGCCAGCAGTTACGAGCTCACAGATACGCAGTATTTT
TRBV29-1	-	16	-	TRBJ2-1	CSVEDNRGKSYNEQFF	TGCAGCGTTGAAGATAATAGGGGGAAGTCCTACAATGAGCAGTTCTTC
TRBV7-9	TRBD2	14	-	TRBJ2-1	CASSFTGTSVEQFF	TGTGCCAGCAGCTTTACCGGGACTAGCGTTGAGCAGTTCTTC
TRBV4-3	TRBD2	13	once	TRBJ2-4	CASSPGLVNIQYF	TGCGCCAGCAGCCCGGGACTAGTAAACATTCAGTACTTC
TRBV30	TRBD1	12	few	TRBJ1-1	CAWSVQGREAFF	TGTGCCTGGAGTGTACAGGGGCGGGAAGCTTTCTTT
TRBV3-1/TRBV3-2	-	15	once	TRBJ2-7	CASSHPGRNPYEQYF	TGTGCCAGCAGCCATCCTGGGAGGAATCCCTACGAGCAGTACTTC
TRBV4-3	-	15	few	TRBJ2-2	CASSQDYPNTGELFF	TGCGCCAGCAGCCAAGATTACCCGAACACCGGGGAGCTGTTTTTT
TRBV27	-	13	-	TRBJ2-1	CASSFGSWDGQFF	TGTGCCAGCAGTTTTGGTTCGTGGGACGGGCAGTTCTTC
TRBV7-2	-	14	few	TRBJ1-2	CASSLAGQLDGYTF	TGTGCCAGCAGCTTAGCGGGACAATTGGATGGCTACACCTTC
TRBV28	TRBD1	16	few	TRBJ2-1	CASSILGGDRGGEQFF	TGTGCCAGCAGTATACTGGGGGGGGACAGGGGAGGTGAGCAGTTCTTC